This T cell receptor beta chain derives from a study of response to subunit inactivated influenza vaccine. Whole-study results and caveats: With each seasonal influenza vaccination, the authors suggested, few new T cells are recruited.

TCRdb re-analysed the RT-PCR reads in MiXCR, keeping a single row per CDR3 protein. The sample lists 750,000 to 850,000 distinct CDR3 sequences; roughly 20% were seen once. A remark on this clonotype: Its antigen is unidentified.

CDR3 size: 13 residues. Trimming shortened V by 1 base and J by 6 bases, and 10 bases separated the two germline ends. Germline-derived CDR1 and CDR2 are SGHRS and YFSETQ. This chain uses TRBV5-1 with TRBJ1-1; D perhaps matches TRBD1 (6 bases). The sequencing used PBMCs from blood, collected 5 days after vaccination. The receptor comes from a middle-aged man who received an inactivated influenza vaccine. The CDR3 DNA sequence: TGCGCCAGCAGCTTGACAGGGATATCTGAAGCTTTCTTT. Its translation is CASSLTGISEAFF.